This T cell receptor beta chain was recovered during a study of beta chain features in type 1 diabetes listed by TCRdb under 2018. Study-level background: Patients and healthy donors did not differ in mean age, gender distribution, total cell number or subset yield. A total of roughly 100 million sorted cells were examined across all samples, and the number of cells per subset was strongly correlated with RNA yield. The study compared TCRB repertoires of sorted circulating CD4+ T cell subsets between recently diagnosed type 1 diabetes patients and matched healthy donors. Regulatory and stem cell-like memory subsets were obtained from only 8 patients and roughly 8 healthy donors, while naive and central memory subsets were obtained from all 30 or so donors. Points the paper makes about the study in general: Naive, central memory and regulatory TCRB repertoires appeared to be more similar among patients than among healthy donors. PCR may preferentially amplify shorter templates, but because patient and control samples were amplified and corrected together, any resulting skew would affect both groups equally. Type 1 diabetes patients showed a moderate but significant shortening of TCRB CDR3 length in all four CD4+ subsets. Only small numbers of individuals were included in the HLA sub-analyses, which left unresolved whether HLA type had any influence on TCRB rearrangement. At VDJ recombination sites, type 1 diabetes patients had fewer insertions and more deleted nucleotides, which implies abnormalities in thymic rearrangement. Because cDNA rather than genomic DNA was sequenced, highly expressing activated cells could have been over-represented, although no difference in activation and CD3 levels was found between groups.

From each donor, a single peripheral blood sample of around 120 mL on average was drawn into heparinised tubes. Naive, central memory, regulatory and stem cell-like memory CD4+ T cells were sorted on a BD FACSAria II using a panel including CD45RO, CCR7, CD25, CD127, CD95 and CD27. All sorted populations exceeded 98% purity. PBMCs were isolated immediately by Lymphoprep density gradient centrifugation and stained directly without culture. So that batch effects would be minimized, each experiment stained and sorted samples in pairs, pairing one healthy donor with one patient. The entire isolated RNA was reverse transcribed using the High Capacity cDNA Reverse Transcription Kit, and thus expressed TCRB transcripts were sequenced. Naive, central memory and regulatory T cell samples underwent deep immunoSEQ sequencing, averaging around 4 million total reads per sample. Sorted cells were lysed in RLT buffer and RNA was extracted with DNase-treated RNeasy Micro or Mini kits, depending on cell number. To prevent cross-contamination, every cell subset was processed on its own, while patient and healthy donor samples were processed together. TCRB sequences were amplified from cDNA with the immunoSEQ multiplex PCR, producing 87-bp fragments spanning the CDR3 region. The amplicons were sequenced using the Illumina HiSeq platform. The authors' pipeline ran thus. Synthetic template baselines were used to correct PCR bias computationally, reads within Hamming distance 2 were collapsed, and singletons that could not be merged were discarded. Reads were aligned against IMGT to assign V, D and J genes, CDR3 length and insertions or deletions at six rearrangement sites. Within each subset, clonotype counts were normalized to the number of sorted cells before true diversity and Gini coefficients were calculated with the tcR R package. The overlap coefficient, calculated on TCRB nucleotide sequences, was used to quantify repertoire sharing. Drawn from immuneACCESS, this table holds only the in-frame rearrangements with V and J called that TCRdb kept. Clones are partly lost; checked studies trace under half to an unresolved V gene and leave the rest unexplained. The DNA gave D and trimming, while V, J and clone size come from that table. Counted in this sample were around 140,000 clones; approximately 10% of them appeared once. The ten largest clones take up around 0.75% of the sample.

With regard to this clone: It has no known antigen specificity. Base quality data are lacking; no much larger clone is found one base away.

CDR1 and CDR2 are drawn from the germline V gene (reference sequence): SEHNR, FQNEAQ. The CDR3 goes from the cysteine to the phenylalanine over 16 residues. The DNA shown is the 48-base CDR3, in frame from base 1. V is pruned by 5 bases and J by 4 bases, leaving 12 bases of the junction without a gene match. The chain was built from TRBV7-9 and TRBJ2-5; 8 bases in the junction line up with TRBD1. This clonotype was sampled from a man aged 25-45 years with type 1 diabetes. The material sequenced was central memory CD4+ T cells from blood. The sequence in DNA is TGTGCCAGCAGCCCTACCCGACAGGGGTTGGGAGAGACCCAGTACTTC. Translated, it gives CASSPTRQGLGETQYF.